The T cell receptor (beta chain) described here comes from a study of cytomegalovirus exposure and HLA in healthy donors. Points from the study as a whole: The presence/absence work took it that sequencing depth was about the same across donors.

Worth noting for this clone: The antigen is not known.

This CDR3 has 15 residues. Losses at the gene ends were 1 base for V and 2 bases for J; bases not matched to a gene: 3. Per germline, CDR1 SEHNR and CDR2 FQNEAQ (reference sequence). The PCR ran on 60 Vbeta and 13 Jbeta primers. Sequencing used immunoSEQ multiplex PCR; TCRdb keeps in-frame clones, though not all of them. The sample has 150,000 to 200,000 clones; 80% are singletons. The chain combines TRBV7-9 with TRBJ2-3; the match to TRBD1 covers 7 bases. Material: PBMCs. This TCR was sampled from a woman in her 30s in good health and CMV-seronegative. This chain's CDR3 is CASSLEGQITDTQYF. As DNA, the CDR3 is TGTGCCAGCAGCTTAGAGGGACAGATCACAGATACGCAGTATTTT. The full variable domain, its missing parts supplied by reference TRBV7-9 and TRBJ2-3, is DTGVSQNPRHKITKRGQNVTFRCDPISEHNRLYWYRQTLGQGPEFLTYFQNEAQLEKSRLLSDRFSAERPKGSFSTLEIQRTEQGDSAMYLCASSLEGQITDTQYFGPGTRLTVL.